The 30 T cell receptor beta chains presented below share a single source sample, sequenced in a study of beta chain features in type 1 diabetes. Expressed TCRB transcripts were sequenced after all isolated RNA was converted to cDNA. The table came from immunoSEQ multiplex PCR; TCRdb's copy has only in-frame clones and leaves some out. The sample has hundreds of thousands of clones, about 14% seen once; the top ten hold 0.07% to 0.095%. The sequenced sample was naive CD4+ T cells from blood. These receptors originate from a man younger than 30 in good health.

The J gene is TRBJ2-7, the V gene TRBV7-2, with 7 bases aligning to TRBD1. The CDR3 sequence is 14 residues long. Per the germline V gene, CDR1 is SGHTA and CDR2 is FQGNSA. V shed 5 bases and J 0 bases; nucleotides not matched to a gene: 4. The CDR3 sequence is CASSPDRASYEQYF. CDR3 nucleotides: TGTGCCAGCAGCCCAGACAGGGCCTCCTACGAGCAGTACTTC.

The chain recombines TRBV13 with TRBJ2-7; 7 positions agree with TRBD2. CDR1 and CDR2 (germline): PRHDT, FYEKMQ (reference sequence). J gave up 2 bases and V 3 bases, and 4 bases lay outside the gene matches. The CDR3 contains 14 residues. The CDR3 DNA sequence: TGTGCCAGCAGCTTTCCCGGGAGGCCCTACGAGCAGTACTTC. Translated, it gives CASSFPGRPYEQYF. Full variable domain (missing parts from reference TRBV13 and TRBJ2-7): AAGVIQSPRHLIKEKRETATLKCYPIPRHDTVYWYQQGPGQDPQFLISFYEKMQSDKGSIPDRFSAQQFSDYHSELNMSSLELGDSALYFCASSFPGRPYEQYFGPGTRLTVT.

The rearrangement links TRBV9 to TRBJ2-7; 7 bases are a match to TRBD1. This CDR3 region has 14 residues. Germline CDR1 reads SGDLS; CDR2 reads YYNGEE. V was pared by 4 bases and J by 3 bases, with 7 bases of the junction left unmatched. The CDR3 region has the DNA TGTGCCAGCAGCCGGACAGGAGAGCTCTACGAGCAGTACTTC. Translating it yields CASSRTGELYEQYF.

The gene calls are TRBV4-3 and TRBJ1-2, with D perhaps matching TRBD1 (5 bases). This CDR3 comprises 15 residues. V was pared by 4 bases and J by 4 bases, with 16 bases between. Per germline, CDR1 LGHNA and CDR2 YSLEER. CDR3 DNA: TGCGCCAGCAGCCGGGTGGGAGGGGAAGGCTATGGCTACACCTTC. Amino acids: CASSRVGGEGYGYTF.

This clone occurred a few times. The CDR3 sequence is CASSFRGGTEAFF. CDR3 DNA sequence: TGTGCCAGCAGCTTCAGGGGTGGGACTGAAGCTTTCTTT. The genes are TRBV6-6 and TRBJ1-1; perhaps TRBD1 as D (6 bases). The CDR3 is 13 amino acids. The germline CDR1 and CDR2 sequences are MNHNY and SVGAGI (reference sequence). V was cut by 6 bases and J by 5 bases, with 13 bases left in between.

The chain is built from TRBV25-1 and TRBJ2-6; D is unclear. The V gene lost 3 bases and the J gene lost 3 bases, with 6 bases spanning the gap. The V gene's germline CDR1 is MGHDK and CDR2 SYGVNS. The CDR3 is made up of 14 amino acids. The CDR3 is CASSDWGGANVLTF. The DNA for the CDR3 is TGTGCCAGCAGTGATTGGGGTGGGGCCAACGTCCTGACTTTC.

The CDR3 region has the DNA TGTGCCTCCCAGCGGGAGGTTGATACGCAGTATTTT. Amino acid sequence: CASQREVDTQYF. The chain joins TRBV11-1 to TRBJ2-3, with 9 bases matching TRBD2. The CDR3 has 12 residues. Germline CDR1 reads SGHAT; CDR2 reads FQDESV (reference sequence). V gave up 11 bases and J gave up 6 bases; unmatched junction bases: 6.

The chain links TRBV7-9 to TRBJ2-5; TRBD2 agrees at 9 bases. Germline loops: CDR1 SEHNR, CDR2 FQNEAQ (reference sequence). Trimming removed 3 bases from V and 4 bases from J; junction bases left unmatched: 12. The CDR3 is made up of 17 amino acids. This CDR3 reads CASSFGSRPSGIETQYF. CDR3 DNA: TGTGCCAGCAGCTTCGGTTCACGCCCTAGCGGGATAGAGACCCAGTACTTC.

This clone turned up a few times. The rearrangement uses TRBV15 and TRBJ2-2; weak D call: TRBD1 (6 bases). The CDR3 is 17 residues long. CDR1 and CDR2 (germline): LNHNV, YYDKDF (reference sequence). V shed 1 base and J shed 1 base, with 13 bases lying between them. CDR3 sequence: CATSRALQGRNTGELFF. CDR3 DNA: TGTGCCACCAGCAGAGCCCTACAGGGCCGGAACACCGGGGAGCTGTTTTTT.

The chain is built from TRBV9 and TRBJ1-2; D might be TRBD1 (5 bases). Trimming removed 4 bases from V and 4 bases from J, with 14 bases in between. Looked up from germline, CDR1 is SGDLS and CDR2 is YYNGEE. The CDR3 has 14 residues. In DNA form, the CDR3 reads TGTGCCAGCAGCCCCCGGGGGGAGGGCTATGGCTACACCTTC. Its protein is CASSPRGEGYGYTF. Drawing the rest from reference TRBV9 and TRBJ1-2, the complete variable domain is DSGVTQTPKHLITATGQRVTLRCSPRSGDLSVYWYQQSLDQGLQFLIQYYNGEERAKGNILERFSAQQFPDLHSELNLSSLELGDSALYFCASSPRGEGYGYTFGSGTRLTVV.

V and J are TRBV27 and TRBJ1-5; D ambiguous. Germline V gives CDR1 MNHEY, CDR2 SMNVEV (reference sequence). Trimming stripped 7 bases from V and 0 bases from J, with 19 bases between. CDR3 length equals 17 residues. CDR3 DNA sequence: TGTGCCAGCATGGCCCGGTCCTCCATATATAGCAATCAGCCCCAGCATTTT. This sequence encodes CASMARSSIYSNQPQHF.

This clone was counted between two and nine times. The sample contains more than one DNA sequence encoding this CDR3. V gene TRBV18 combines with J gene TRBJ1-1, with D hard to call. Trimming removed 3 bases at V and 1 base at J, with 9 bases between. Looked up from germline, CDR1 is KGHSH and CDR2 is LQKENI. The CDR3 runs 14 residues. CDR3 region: CASSPGLGNTEAFF. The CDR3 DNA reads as TGTGCCAGCTCACCCGGTCTCGGGAACACTGAAGCTTTCTTT.

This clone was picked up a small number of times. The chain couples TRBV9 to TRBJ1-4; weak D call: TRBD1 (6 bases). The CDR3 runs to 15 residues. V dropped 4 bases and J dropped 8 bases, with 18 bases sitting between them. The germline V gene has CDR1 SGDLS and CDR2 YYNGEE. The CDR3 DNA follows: TGTGCCAGCAGCCTTTGGCAGGGGTCGAGAGAAAAACTGTTTTTT. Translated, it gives CASSLWQGSREKLFF.

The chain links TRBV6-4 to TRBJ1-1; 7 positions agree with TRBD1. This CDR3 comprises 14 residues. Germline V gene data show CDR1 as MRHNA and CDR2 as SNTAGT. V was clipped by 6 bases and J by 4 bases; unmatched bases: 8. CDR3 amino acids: CASREQGGSTEAFF. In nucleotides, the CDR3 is TGTGCCAGCAGGGAGCAGGGGGGGAGCACTGAAGCTTTCTTT.

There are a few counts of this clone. This chain's CDR3 is CATKAPLAGNTIYF. The CDR3 DNA reads TGTGCCACCAAGGCCCCTCTGGCTGGAAACACCATATATTTT. The chain joins TRBV15 to TRBJ1-3; D is unclear. This CDR3 spans 14 amino acids. Germline CDR1 reads LNHNV; CDR2 reads YYDKDF (reference sequence). The V end was cut by 7 bases, the J end by 2 bases, with 12 bases between.

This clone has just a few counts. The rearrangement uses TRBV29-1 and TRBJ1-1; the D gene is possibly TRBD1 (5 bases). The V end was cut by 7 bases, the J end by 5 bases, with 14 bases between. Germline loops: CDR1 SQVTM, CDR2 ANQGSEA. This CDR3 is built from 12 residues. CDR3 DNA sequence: TGCAGCGCTCACCTAGAGGGGACTGAAGCTTTCTTT. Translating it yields CSAHLEGTEAFF.

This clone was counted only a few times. CDR3 loop: CASSLPGLTNEQFF. Written as DNA, the CDR3 is TGTGCCAGCAGCTTACCAGGGTTGACCAATGAGCAGTTCTTC. The chain uses TRBV5-4 and TRBJ2-1; possible D gene TRBD1, 5 bases. Trimming cost V 2 bases and J 6 bases, with 12 bases left between them. Germline CDR1 SGHNT, CDR2 YYREEE (reference sequence). The CDR3 contains 14 residues.

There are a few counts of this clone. CDR3 nucleotides: TGTGCCAGCAGCCAATTTTTAGGGATGTCAAACGGCTACACCTTC. It yields the protein CASSQFLGMSNGYTF. V and J are TRBV16 and TRBJ1-2; no firm D call. Germline loops: CDR1 KGHSY, CDR2 FQNENV. CDR3 length: 15 amino acids. Between the trimmed V and J ends, which lost 1 base and 8 bases, there was a span of 17 bases. Using reference TRBV16 and TRBJ1-2 for the parts outside the CDR3, the full variable domain is GEEVAQTPKHLVRGEGQKAKLYCAPIKGHSYVFWYQQVLKNEFKFLISFQNENVFDETGMPKERFSAKCLPNSPCSLEIQATKLEDSAVYFCASSQFLGMSNGYTFGSGTRLTVV.

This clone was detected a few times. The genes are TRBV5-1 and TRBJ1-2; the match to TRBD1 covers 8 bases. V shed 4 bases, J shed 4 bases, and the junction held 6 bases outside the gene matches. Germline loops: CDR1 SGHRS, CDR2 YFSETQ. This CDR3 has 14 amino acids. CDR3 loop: CASSDRQGSYGYTF. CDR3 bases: TGCGCCAGCAGCGACCGACAGGGGAGCTATGGCTACACCTTC.

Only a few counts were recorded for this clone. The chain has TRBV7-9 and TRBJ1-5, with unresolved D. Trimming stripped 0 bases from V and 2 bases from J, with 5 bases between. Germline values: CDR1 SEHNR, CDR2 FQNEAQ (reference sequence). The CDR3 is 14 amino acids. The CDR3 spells CASSLAAGNQPQHF. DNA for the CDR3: TGTGCCAGCAGCTTAGCGGCAGGCAATCAGCCCCAGCATTTT. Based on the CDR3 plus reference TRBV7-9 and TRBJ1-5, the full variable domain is DTGVSQNPRHKITKRGQNVTFRCDPISEHNRLYWYRQTLGQGPEFLTYFQNEAQLEKSRLLSDRFSAERPKGSFSTLEIQRTEQGDSAMYLCASSLAAGNQPQHFGDGTRLSIL.

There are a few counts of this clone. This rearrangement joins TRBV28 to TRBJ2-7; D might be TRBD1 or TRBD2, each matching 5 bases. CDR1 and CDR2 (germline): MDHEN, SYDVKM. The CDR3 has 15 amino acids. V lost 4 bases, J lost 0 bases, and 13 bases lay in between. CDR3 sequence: CASSSGTVSSYEQYF. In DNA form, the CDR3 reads TGTGCCAGCAGTTCGGGGACCGTGAGCTCCTACGAGCAGTACTTC.

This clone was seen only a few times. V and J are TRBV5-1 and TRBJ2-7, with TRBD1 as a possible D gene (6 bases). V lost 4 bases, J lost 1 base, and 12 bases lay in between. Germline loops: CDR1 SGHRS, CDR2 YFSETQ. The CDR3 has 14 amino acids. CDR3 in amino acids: CASSHTTGSYEQYF. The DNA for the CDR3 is TGCGCCAGCAGCCATACGACAGGTTCCTACGAGCAGTACTTC.

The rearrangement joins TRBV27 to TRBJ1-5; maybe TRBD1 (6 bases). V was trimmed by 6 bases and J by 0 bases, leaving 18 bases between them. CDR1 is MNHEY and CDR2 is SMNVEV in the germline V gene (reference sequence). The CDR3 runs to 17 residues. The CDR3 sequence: CASSTTSRGDSNQPQHF. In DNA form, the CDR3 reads TGTGCCAGCAGCACTACCTCCAGGGGAGATAGCAATCAGCCCCAGCATTTT.

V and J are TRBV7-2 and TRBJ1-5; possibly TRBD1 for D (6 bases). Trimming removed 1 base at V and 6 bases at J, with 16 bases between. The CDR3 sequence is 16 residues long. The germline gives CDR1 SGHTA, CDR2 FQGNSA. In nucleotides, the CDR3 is TGTGCCAGCAGCTTAGAGGTGCGGGGGCGGGGTCAGCCCCAGCATTTT. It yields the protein CASSLEVRGRGQPQHF.

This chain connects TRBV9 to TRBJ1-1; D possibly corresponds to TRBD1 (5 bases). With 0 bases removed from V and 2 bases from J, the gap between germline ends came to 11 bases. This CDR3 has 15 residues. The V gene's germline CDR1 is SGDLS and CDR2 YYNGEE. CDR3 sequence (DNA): TGTGCCAGCAGCGTAGTTGCGGACATAAACACTGAAGCTTTCTTT. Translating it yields CASSVVADINTEAFF.

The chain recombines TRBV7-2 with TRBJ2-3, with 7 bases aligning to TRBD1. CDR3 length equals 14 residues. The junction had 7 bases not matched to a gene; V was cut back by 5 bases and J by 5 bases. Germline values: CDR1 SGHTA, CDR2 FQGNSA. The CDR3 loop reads CASSADRVGDTQYF. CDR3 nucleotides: TGTGCCAGCAGCGCTGACAGGGTTGGAGATACGCAGTATTTT.

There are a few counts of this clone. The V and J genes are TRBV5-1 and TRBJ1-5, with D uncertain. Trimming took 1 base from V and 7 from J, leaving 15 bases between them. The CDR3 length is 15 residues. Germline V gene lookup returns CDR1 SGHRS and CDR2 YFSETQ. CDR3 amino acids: CASSLSTGIGQPQHF. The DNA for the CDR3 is TGCGCCAGCAGCTTGAGTACGGGAATAGGGCAGCCCCAGCATTTT.

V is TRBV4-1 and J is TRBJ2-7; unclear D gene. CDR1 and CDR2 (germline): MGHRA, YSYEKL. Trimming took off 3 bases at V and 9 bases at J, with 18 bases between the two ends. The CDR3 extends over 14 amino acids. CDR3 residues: CASSQSGVVRGQYF. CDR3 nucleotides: TGCGCCAGCAGCCAGTCTGGGGTCGTCCGCGGGCAGTACTTC.

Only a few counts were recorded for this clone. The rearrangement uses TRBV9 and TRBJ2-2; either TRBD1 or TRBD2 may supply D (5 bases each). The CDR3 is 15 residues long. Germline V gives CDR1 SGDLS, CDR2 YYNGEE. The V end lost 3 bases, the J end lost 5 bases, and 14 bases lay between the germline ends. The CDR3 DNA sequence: TGTGCCAGCAGCGGAGGGACGTTGGGAACCGGGGAGCTGTTTTTT. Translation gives CASSGGTLGTGELFF.

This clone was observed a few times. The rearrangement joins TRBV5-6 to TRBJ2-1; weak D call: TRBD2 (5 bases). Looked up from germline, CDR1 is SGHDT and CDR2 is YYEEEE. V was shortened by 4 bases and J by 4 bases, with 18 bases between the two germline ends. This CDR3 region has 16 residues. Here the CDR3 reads CASSRRSSQYYNEQFF. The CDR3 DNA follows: TGTGCCAGCAGCCGGAGGTCTAGCCAGTATTACAATGAGCAGTTCTTC.